The 23 T cell receptor beta chains presented below share a single source sample, sequenced in a study of OX40 agonist ivuxolimab in advanced cancers. TCRdb's copy holds only in-frame clones and misses some; the assay was immunoSEQ multiplex PCR. The sample holds 60,000 to 70,000 clones, roughly 84% seen once. Sequenced here: CD4+ or CD8+ T cells sorted from blood, sampled in a trial of the OX40 agonist ivuxolimab. These receptors all stem from an adult with an advanced solid tumor such as melanoma, head and neck, liver or kidney cancer.

The rearrangement uses TRBV7-8 and TRBJ1-1; D uncertain. Trimming pared 5 bases from V and 0 bases from J, leaving 10 bases between. Looked up from germline, CDR1 is SGHVS and CDR2 is FQNEAQ. This CDR3 is 14 amino acids long. The CDR3, as DNA: TGTGCCAGCAGCCCCCGGGCCATGAACACTGAAGCTTTCTTT. This sequence encodes CASSPRAMNTEAFF.

The J gene is TRBJ2-5, the V gene TRBV15; 8 bases line up with TRBD2. This CDR3 comprises 16 residues. Germline lookup yields CDR1 LNHNV and CDR2 YYDKDF (reference sequence). J lost 5 bases, V lost 1 base, and 9 bases had no gene match. The CDR3 coding sequence is TGTGCCACCAGCAGAGTGCTTGCGGGAGGCGGGGAGACCCAGTACTTC. Translated, it gives CATSRVLAGGGETQYF.

Only a few counts were recorded for this clone. Other DNA sequences in this specimen translate into the identical CDR3. The chain joins TRBV5-6 to TRBJ2-5; 8 nucleotides match TRBD1. J gave up 5 bases and V 4 bases, and 4 bases lay outside the gene matches. Germline V gives CDR1 SGHDT, CDR2 YYEEEE. This CDR3 has 13 amino acids. The DNA of the CDR3 is TGTGCCAGCAGCCTCCGGACAGGGGAGACCCAGTACTTC. It yields the protein CASSLRTGETQYF.

The genes are TRBV6-1 and TRBJ1-3, with D uncertain. Looked up from germline, CDR1 is MNHNS and CDR2 is SASEGT. Trimming removed 0 bases from V and 0 bases from J, with 9 bases in between. This CDR3 contains 16 residues. The CDR3 protein is CASSEALRNSGNTIYF. In DNA, the CDR3 is TGTGCCAGCAGTGAAGCGTTACGGAACTCTGGAAACACCATATATTTT.

J is TRBJ2-7 and V is TRBV7-2, with 9 bases aligning to TRBD2. Trimming at V came to 0 bases and at J to 6 bases, leaving 6 bases not matched to a gene. CDR1 and CDR2 (germline): SGHTA, FQGNSA. CDR3 length: 15 residues. CDR3 nucleotides: TGTGCCAGCAGCTTAGCGATTGCGGGAGGGTTCGAGCAGTACTTC. Translated: CASSLAIAGGFEQYF.

The J gene is TRBJ1-4, the V gene TRBV5-1; possibly TRBD1 for D (5 bases). Trimming pared 2 bases from V and 2 bases from J, leaving 7 bases between. Germline CDR1 is SGHRS and CDR2 is YFSETQ. CDR3 length equals 14 residues. The CDR3 DNA reads TGCGCCAGCAGCTTACAGGCGACTAATGAAAAACTGTTTTTT. This sequence encodes CASSLQATNEKLFF.

A single count supports this clone. The CDR3 region has the DNA TGTGCCAGCAGCACAGGACAGGGGGGGGGAAACACCATATATTTT. Its protein product is CASSTGQGGGNTIYF. The V call is TRBV5-4, the J call TRBJ1-3; TRBD1 agrees at 10 bases. There are 15 residues in the CDR3. The V segment lost 4 bases and the J segment 4 bases; nucleotides outside the gene matches: 5. Germline CDR1 and CDR2: SGHNT and YYREEE (reference sequence).

The chain couples TRBV9 to TRBJ2-7; 9 nucleotides line up with TRBD2. J was trimmed by 6 bases and V by 3 bases; bases with no gene match: 7. This CDR3 spans 14 amino acids. The germline gives CDR1 SGDLS, CDR2 YYNGEE. The CDR3 region is CASSATSGPGEQYF. CDR3 DNA: TGTGCCAGCAGCGCTACTAGCGGGCCGGGCGAGCAGTACTTC.

J is TRBJ1-1 and V is TRBV7-6; no clear D gene. The CDR3 is 14 residues long. Looked up from germline, CDR1 is SGHVS and CDR2 is FNYEAQ. Trimming took 1 base from V and 2 from J, leaving 8 bases between them. Here the CDR3 DNA reads TGTGCCAGCAGCTTAGATGGAGATAACACTGAAGCTTTCTTT. Protein sequence: CASSLDGDNTEAFF.

The V and J genes are TRBV18 and TRBJ2-7; D assignment may be TRBD1 or TRBD2 (11 bases each). The CDR3 extends over 22 amino acids. V dropped 3 bases and J dropped 0 bases, with 33 bases sitting between them. Germline-derived CDR1 and CDR2 are KGHSH and LQKENI. CDR3 sequence: CASSPRDRGSLLAGVSSYEQYF. CDR3 DNA sequence: TGTGCCAGCTCACCTCGGGACAGGGGGAGCCTACTAGCGGGAGTGTCCTCCTACGAGCAGTACTTC.

This clone turned up a few times. J is TRBJ1-1 and V is TRBV2, with unresolved D. CDR1 is SNHLY, CDR2 FYNNEI, per germline. With 2 bases removed from V and 4 bases from J, the gap between germline ends came to 14 bases. The CDR3 has 15 residues. The CDR3 nucleotides read TGTGCCAGCAGTGAACCCAAGGGAGAAATCACTGAAGCTTTCTTT. Translating gives CASSEPKGEITEAFF.

The chain employs TRBV2 and TRBJ1-1, with TRBD1 identical over 8 bases. Germline CDR1 SNHLY, CDR2 FYNNEI. Germline trimming cut 6 bases from V and 1 base from J; bases unmatched to any gene: 19. CDR3 length equals 19 residues. CDR3 loop: CASRTGAPGRGGWNTEAFF. The CDR3 DNA is TGTGCCAGCAGGACAGGGGCACCTGGGAGGGGCGGGTGGAACACTGAAGCTTTCTTT.

CDR3 DNA sequence: TGCAGCGTTGTGATGGAGACTAGCGGGAGGACTTGGCTAATAAGCACAGATACGCAGTATTTT. Its translation is CSVVMETSGRTWLISTDTQYF. The chain combines TRBV29-1 with TRBJ2-3; 13 nucleotides agree with TRBD2. The CDR3 length is 21 residues. V dropped 4 bases and J dropped 0; count of bases not matched to a gene: 19. The germline V gene encodes CDR1 SQVTM and CDR2 ANQGSEA.

The CDR3 DNA is TGTGCCAGCAGTTGGGGACAGGGAGGCCTCACCACAGATACGCAGTATTTT. Its translation is CASSWGQGGLTTDTQYF. This chain joins TRBV6-7 and TRBJ2-3, with 9 bases that match TRBD1. TRBV6-7 is classed as an ORF, of uncertain function. The CDR3 contains 17 residues. V was pared by 4 bases and J by 2 bases, with 10 bases of the junction left unmatched.

The chain combines TRBV28 with TRBJ2-5, with D unclear. In germline, CDR1 is MDHEN, CDR2 SYDVKM. The CDR3 spans 12 residues. V lost 7 bases and J 1 base, leaving 7 bases between the germline ends. Here the CDR3 DNA reads TGTGCCAGCAAACGTGGCCAAGAGACCCAGTACTTC. This sequence encodes CASKRGQETQYF.

The rearrangement joins TRBV29-1 to TRBJ2-1; D ambiguous. V shed 4 bases and J shed 9 bases, with 13 bases lying between them. This CDR3 is built from 12 residues. Germline CDR1 is SQVTM and CDR2 is ANQGSEA. The CDR3 nucleotides are TGCAGCGTTGCAATCTCCCACGGTGAGCAGTTCTTC. Translated, it gives CSVAISHGEQFF.

The rearrangement joins TRBV25-1 to TRBJ1-1; D is unclear. CDR3 length: 15 amino acids. Looked up from germline, CDR1 is MGHDK and CDR2 is SYGVNS. The V end lost 4 bases, the J end lost 3 bases, and 15 bases lay between the germline ends. The CDR3 coding sequence is TGTGCCAGCAGTGCTCCCTGGGGAAGGGACACTGAAGCTTTCTTT. It specifies CASSAPWGRDTEAFF.

The V gene is TRBV6-6, the J gene TRBJ1-5; D not resolved. CDR1 and CDR2 from the germline V gene are MNHNY and SVGAGI (reference sequence). The CDR3 covers 12 residues. Trimming took off 6 bases at V and 4 bases at J, with 7 bases between the two ends. The CDR3 spells CASSTLNQPQHF. Written as DNA, the CDR3 is TGTGCCAGCAGCACCCTTAATCAGCCCCAGCATTTT.

For this clone: One junction end does not reproduce the germline sequence, and a read error may be involved. The same CDR3 can be traced to other DNA sequences in this sample. This chain links TRBV11-2 with TRBJ1-4; D gene ambiguous. The germline V gene encodes CDR1 SGHAT and CDR2 FQNNGV. CDR3 size: 13 residues. The CDR3 region is CASSLDNAVQPFF. As DNA, the CDR3 is TGTGCCAGCAGCCTAGATAACGCCGTACAGCCGTTTTTT.

The chain combines TRBV7-8 with TRBJ1-3; 7 nucleotides match TRBD1. CDR3 length: 14 amino acids. V was pared by 5 bases and J by 2 bases, with 3 bases of the junction left unmatched. The germline CDR1 and CDR2 sequences are SGHVS and FQNEAQ. The DNA of the CDR3 is TGTGCCAGCAGCCCTGACAGGGCTGGAAACACCATATATTTT. This gives the protein CASSPDRAGNTIYF.

The gene calls are TRBV11-2 and TRBJ2-7; unclear D gene. CDR3 size: 12 residues. Germline V gene sequence: CDR1 SGHAT, CDR2 FQNNGV. The ends were cut back, 5 bases at V and 4 bases at J, with 9 bases in the middle. In DNA form, the CDR3 reads TGTGCCAGCAGCCCCCAGGCATACGAGCAGTACTTC. Its protein product is CASSPQAYEQYF.

The rearrangement uses TRBV18 and TRBJ2-1, with D possibly matching TRBD2 (6 bases). The CDR3 runs 14 residues. The ends were cut back, 3 bases at V and 7 bases at J, with 13 bases in the middle. CDR1 and CDR2 (germline): KGHSH, LQKENI. CDR3 amino acids: CASSPPPGRNEQFF. The CDR3 DNA follows: TGTGCCAGCTCACCGCCGCCAGGGAGGAATGAGCAGTTCTTC.

The rearrangement joins TRBV19 to TRBJ2-2; 10 bases match TRBD1. Germline values: CDR1 LNHDA, CDR2 SQIVND (reference sequence). The CDR3 totals 16 residues. V trimming: 3 bases; J trimming: 5 bases; junction bases outside the gene matches: 6. This CDR3 is CASSILGQGRTGELFF. Here the CDR3 DNA reads TGTGCCAGTAGTATTCTGGGACAGGGGAGGACCGGGGAGCTGTTTTTT.